This TCR beta chain was recovered during a study of T-cell reconstitution after alpha-beta-depleted transplantation in children (TCRdb year 2016). About the full investigation: The study quantitatively tracked T-cell immune reconstitution after TCRalphabeta/CD19-depleted allogeneic hematopoietic cell transplantation in children using TCR repertoire profiling.

To note about this clonotype: It has no known antigen specificity. Base qualities are not at hand, and no much larger clone is one base apart.

The germline V gene sets CDR1 to SQVTM and CDR2 to ANQGSEA. The CDR3 covers 12 residues, taking in both the cysteine and the phenylalanine. Only the CDR3 DNA is retained, 36 bases long and in frame from the first base. The germline ends are 11 bases apart after V is trimmed by 4 bases and J by 5 bases. Library construction relied on PCR. The run used an Illumina HiSeq 2500. TCR libraries were prepared with molecular barcoding, using unique molecular identifiers to normalize TCRbeta repertoire quantification. The public reads were run again by TCRdb, first through fastp at Q25 and then through MiXCR, and only productive beta chains were kept. CDR3 protein sequences are deduplicated, and each keeps its most common genes and DNA. Recorded for this sample are roughly 500,000 distinct CDR3 sequences; about 12% of them occurred a single time. The ten largest clones represent around 5.6% of the sample.

Recombination joined TRBV29-1 with TRBJ2-5; the D gene is possibly TRBD1 or TRBD2, each agreeing over 5 bases. This TCR was recovered from a human donor who donated a stem cell graft to a child with combined immunodeficiency. Source: PBMCs from the stem cell graft donor, taken from the stem cell graft. Here is the DNA: TGCAGCGTTGGAGGGGATGGGGAGACCCAGTACTTC. It translates to CSVGGDGETQYF.